The next 30 T cell receptor beta chains were all read from a single sample in a study of beta chain features in type 1 diabetes. Whole-study findings and limits: Type 1 diabetes patients had TCRB CDR3s that were shorter (moderately but significantly so) in all four CD4+ subsets.

Their recognized antigens are unknown. Sequenced material consisted of expressed TCRB transcripts (all of the isolated RNA was reverse transcribed). The data were produced by immunoSEQ multiplex PCR, yet TCRdb's version contains in-frame clones alone and is incomplete. The table has 350,000 to 400,000 clones, around 13% seen once. Sequencing was performed on naive CD4+ T cells from blood. These receptors were collected from a woman aged 18 to 35 with type 1 diabetes.

V is TRBV7-8 and J is TRBJ2-1; the D gene is possibly TRBD2 (5 bases). Looked up from germline, CDR1 is SGHVS and CDR2 is FQNEAQ. The CDR3 is 18 amino acids. V was trimmed by 5 bases and J by 0 bases, leaving 20 bases between them. The CDR3 sequence: CASSPSRVGASSYNEQFF. CDR3 bases: TGTGCCAGCAGCCCTAGTAGGGTGGGAGCTAGCTCCTACAATGAGCAGTTCTTC.

The chain recombines TRBV7-2 with TRBJ2-5; no clear D gene. Trimming took off 4 bases at V and 7 bases at J, with 7 bases between the two ends. The CDR3 covers 11 residues. Germline loops: CDR1 SGHTA, CDR2 FQGNSA. The CDR3 is CASSSGWTQYF. The DNA of the CDR3 is TGTGCCAGCAGCTCCGGTTGGACCCAGTACTTC.

V is TRBV18 and J is TRBJ2-1, with D possibly matching TRBD2 (6 bases). Germline CDR1 reads KGHSH; CDR2 reads LQKENI. The CDR3 spans 16 residues. Deletions cut 4 bases from V and 4 bases from J, with 17 bases between. The CDR3, as DNA: TGTGCCAGCTCACGTACAGGCCCGGAGGGGTACAATGAGCAGTTCTTC. Its protein is CASSRTGPEGYNEQFF.

This chain connects TRBV2 to TRBJ1-2; D is perhaps TRBD1 (5 bases). This CDR3 region has 12 residues. Per germline, CDR1 SNHLY and CDR2 FYNNEI. With 10 bases removed from V and 3 bases from J, the gap between germline ends came to 12 bases. CDR3 bases: TGTGCCATCCGGACATTAGACTATGGCTACACCTTC. As protein: CAIRTLDYGYTF.

This clone has a handful of counts. This rearrangement joins TRBV29-1 to TRBJ2-1, with D perhaps TRBD2 (5 bases). Germline CDR1 and CDR2: SQVTM and ANQGSEA. V shed 4 bases and J shed 5 bases, with 18 bases lying between them. The CDR3 is made up of 15 amino acids. CDR3 DNA sequence: TGCAGCGTTGCCCGAAGACTAACCCCCAACAATGAGCAGTTCTTC. This gives the protein CSVARRLTPNNEQFF.

The V gene is TRBV27, the J gene TRBJ2-1; 15 bases agree with TRBD2. This CDR3 is 17 amino acids long. The V segment lost 5 bases and the J segment 1 base; nucleotides outside the gene matches: 3. The germline CDR1 and CDR2 sequences are MNHEY and SMNVEV (reference sequence). CDR3 loop: CASSRTSGGVSYNEQFF. The CDR3 DNA reads TGTGCCAGCAGTCGGACTAGCGGGGGGGTTTCCTACAATGAGCAGTTCTTC.

The chain recombines TRBV30 with TRBJ1-2; D is uncertain. V was pared by 4 bases and J by 3 bases, with 9 bases between. CDR1 is GTSNPN and CDR2 is SVGIG in the germline V gene (reference sequence). The CDR3 spans 12 residues. This CDR3 reads CAWKWEHYGYTF. CDR3 coding DNA: TGTGCCTGGAAGTGGGAGCACTATGGCTACACCTTC.

This clone turned up a few times. The genes are TRBV18 and TRBJ2-1; 8 nucleotides align to TRBD1. Germline V lookup: CDR1 KGHSH, CDR2 LQKENI. J gave up 8 bases and V 4 bases, and 7 bases lay outside the gene matches. The CDR3 is made up of 14 amino acids. The CDR3 spells CASSRPGQVHEQFF. CDR3 in DNA: TGTGCCAGCTCACGTCCGGGACAGGTCCATGAGCAGTTCTTC.

The V call is TRBV5-6, the J call TRBJ2-3; TRBD2 agrees at 7 bases. Germline-derived CDR1 and CDR2 are SGHDT and YYEEEE. The CDR3 loop spans 14 amino acids. V trimming: 5 bases; J trimming: 2 bases; junction bases outside the gene matches: 5. CDR3 nucleotides: TGTGCCAGCAGGGGAGCGGGGATCACAGATACGCAGTATTTT. This codes for CASRGAGITDTQYF.

This clone was detected only a few times. The rearrangement joins TRBV19 to TRBJ1-1; no clear D. The CDR3 is 12 amino acids. Germline assignment: CDR1 LNHDA and CDR2 SQIVND (reference sequence). Trimming took off 6 bases at V and 3 bases at J, with 8 bases between the two ends. The CDR3 DNA reads as TGTGCCAGTAGCAACTTATACACTGAAGCTTTCTTT. Translated, it gives CASSNLYTEAFF.

The chain carries TRBV20-1 and TRBJ2-7; no reliable D call. The V gene lost 1 base and the J gene lost 12 bases, with 13 bases spanning the gap. The CDR3 is made up of 11 amino acids. The germline CDR1 and CDR2 sequences are DFQATT and SNEGSKA (reference sequence). The CDR3: CSARADSQRYF. In nucleotides, the CDR3 is TGCAGTGCTAGAGCCGACTCTCAAAGGTACTTC.

The chain has TRBV28 and TRBJ2-3; no definite D call. Per the germline V gene, CDR1 is MDHEN and CDR2 is SYDVKM. The CDR3 is made up of 15 amino acids. V lost 3 bases and J 0 bases, leaving 10 bases between the germline ends. The CDR3 sequence is CASSFPGPSTDTQYF. The CDR3 nucleotides read TGTGCCAGCAGTTTTCCCGGTCCTAGCACAGATACGCAGTATTTT. Combining the CDR3 with reference TRBV28 and TRBJ2-3 gives the whole variable domain DVKVTQSSRYLVKRTGEKVFLECVQDMDHENMFWYRQDPGLGLRLIYFSYDVKMKEKGDIPEGYSVSREKKERFSLILESASTNQTSMYLCASSFPGPSTDTQYFGPGTRLTVL.

V usage is TRBV7-6 and J usage is TRBJ2-5, with a possible D match to TRBD2 (6 bases). CDR1 and CDR2 from the germline V gene are SGHVS and FNYEAQ. The V gene lost 5 bases and the J gene lost 5 bases, with 15 bases spanning the gap. The CDR3 loop spans 14 amino acids. The CDR3 here is CASSPPGVRETQYF. Written as DNA, the CDR3 is TGTGCCAGCAGCCCCCCGGGAGTACGGGAGACCCAGTACTTC.

The table lists this clone with a few counts. Other DNA sequences of this sample code for an identical CDR3. CDR3 sequence: CASSLAGGLSYEQYF. CDR3 nucleotides: TGCGCCAGCAGCTTAGCGGGAGGACTCTCCTACGAGCAGTACTTC. This chain links TRBV5-1 with TRBJ2-7; 9 positions agree with TRBD2. J was trimmed by 0 bases and V by 2 bases; bases with no gene match: 3. The germline CDR1 and CDR2 sequences are SGHRS and YFSETQ. This CDR3 comprises 15 residues.

The sample holds a few counts of this clone. This sequence joins TRBV4-1 and TRBJ1-1, with 8 bases aligning to TRBD1. This CDR3 is built from 14 residues. Germline assignment: CDR1 MGHRA and CDR2 YSYEKL. Trimming removed 5 bases from V and 4 bases from J; junction bases left unmatched: 6. In DNA form, the CDR3 reads TGCGCCAGCAGCTCCTGGACAGGGCGCACTGAAGCTTTCTTT. Translated: CASSSWTGRTEAFF.

The chain links TRBV6-5 to TRBJ1-5, with 8 nucleotides matching TRBD1. V lost 10 bases and J lost 7; bases outside the gene matches: 12. The CDR3 consists of 14 residues. Germline loops: CDR1 MNHEY, CDR2 SVGAGI. The CDR3, as DNA: TGTGCCACTAAGGCTGGACAGGGCAGCCAGCCCCAGCATTTT. Its translation: CATKAGQGSQPQHF.

This clone was observed a few times. The CDR3 nucleotides are TGCGCCAGCAGCCAAGACTTGGACAGAAACTATGGCTACACCTTC. Encoded protein: CASSQDLDRNYGYTF. The chain is built from TRBV4-3 and TRBJ1-2; D might be TRBD1 (6 bases). CDR3 length equals 15 residues. Deletions cut 0 bases from V and 2 bases from J, with 10 bases between. Germline V CDR1 and CDR2: LGHNA, YSLEER.

The chain couples TRBV5-6 to TRBJ1-2; TRBD1 agrees at 7 bases. V gave up 2 bases and J gave up 3 bases; unmatched junction bases: 4. The CDR3 runs to 14 residues. CDR1 and CDR2 from the germline V gene are SGHDT and YYEEEE. The CDR3 bases are TGTGCCAGCAGCTTCCAAGGGACAGACTATGGCTACACCTTC. Protein sequence: CASSFQGTDYGYTF.

V usage is TRBV2 and J usage is TRBJ2-5; D might be TRBD1 (5 bases). The germline V gene has CDR1 SNHLY and CDR2 FYNNEI. The V gene lost 8 bases and the J gene lost 3 bases, with 10 bases spanning the gap. This CDR3 region has 12 residues. CDR3 bases: TGTGCCAGCGGGGCTTCGAAAGAGACCCAGTACTTC. It encodes CASGASKETQYF. The full variable domain, rest sourced from reference TRBV2 and TRBJ2-5, is EPEVTQTPSHQVTQMGQEVILRCVPISNHLYFYWYRQILGQKVEFLVSFYNNEISEKSEIFDDQFSVERPDGSNFTLKIRSTKLEDSAMYFCASGASKETQYFGPGTRLLVL.

This rearrangement joins TRBV27 to TRBJ2-5; tentatively, D is TRBD2 (7 bases). The V and J ends lost 6 bases and 4 bases respectively, with 15 bases between them. The CDR3 consists of 14 residues. CDR1 is MNHEY and CDR2 is SMNVEV in the germline V gene (reference sequence). The CDR3 reads CASSPWGGRETQYF. CDR3 bases: TGTGCCAGCAGCCCATGGGGGGGCCGAGAGACCCAGTACTTC.

V usage is TRBV18 and J usage is TRBJ2-3; TRBD1 agrees at 7 bases. This CDR3 has 15 amino acids. The V and J ends lost 2 bases and 0 bases, in that order; junction bases with no gene match: 2. The germline CDR1 and CDR2 sequences are KGHSH and LQKENI. For the CDR3, the DNA is TGTGCCAGCTCACCAGCACAGGGGAGCACAGATACGCAGTATTTT. Translation gives CASSPAQGSTDTQYF.

The chain links TRBV2 to TRBJ1-6, with 11 nucleotides matching TRBD1. With V trimmed by 7 bases and J by 8 bases, 1 base remained unmatched. This CDR3 is built from 13 residues. Per the germline V gene, CDR1 is SNHLY and CDR2 is FYNNEI. DNA of the CDR3: TGTGCCAGCAAGGGACAGGGGGATTCACCCCTCCACTTT. Translation gives CASKGQGDSPLHF.

This rearrangement joins TRBV23-1 to TRBJ1-1; no clear D. TRBV23-1 is an open reading frame whose function is uncertain. CDR3 size: 15 residues. Trimming took off 0 bases at V and 6 bases at J, with 14 bases between the two ends. The CDR3: CASSQSGRWPAEAFF. The CDR3 region has the DNA TGCGCCAGCAGTCAATCGGGCAGGTGGCCGGCTGAAGCTTTCTTT.

V is TRBV14 and J is TRBJ1-2, with unresolved D. V lost 4 bases, J lost 8 bases, and 14 bases lay in between. The length of the CDR3 is 13 residues. The germline V gene has CDR1 SGHDN and CDR2 FVKESK. The CDR3 region has the DNA TGTGCCAGCAGCCTCTCCCGGGTACGGGGCTACACCTTC. It specifies CASSLSRVRGYTF.

The chain is built from TRBV6-6 and TRBJ1-2; 9 nucleotides agree with TRBD1. There are 13 residues in the CDR3. Germline V gives CDR1 MNHNY, CDR2 SVGAGI (reference sequence). Unmatched junction bases numbered 7, after V lost 6 bases and J lost 8 bases. The DNA for the CDR3 is TGTGCCAGCAGATGGGGACAGGGTTCCGGCTACACCTTC. It translates to CASRWGQGSGYTF.

J is TRBJ2-7 and V is TRBV18; the D is unclear. The germline V gene encodes CDR1 KGHSH and CDR2 LQKENI. Trimming took off 3 bases at V and 2 bases at J, with 8 bases between the two ends. This CDR3 region has 13 residues. The chain's CDR3 is CASSPVAPYEQYF. The CDR3 DNA reads as TGTGCCAGCTCACCGGTGGCCCCCTACGAGCAGTACTTC.

This clone has only a few counts. V and J are TRBV30 and TRBJ2-1; D is ambiguous. Germline CDR1 and CDR2: GTSNPN and SVGIG (reference sequence). The V end was cut by 3 bases, the J end by 1 base, with 13 bases between. CDR3 size: 15 residues. CDR3 bases: TGTGCCTGGAGGGATGCCGCGGTTTCCTACAATGAGCAGTTCTTC. This sequence encodes CAWRDAAVSYNEQFF.

This chain connects TRBV7-8 to TRBJ1-1; TRBD1 matches 12 bases. CDR1 is SGHVS and CDR2 is FQNEAQ in the germline V gene. The J segment lost 0 bases and the V segment lost 5 bases, leaving 4 bases of the junction unmatched. This CDR3 has 16 residues. CDR3 loop: CASSLGTGGLNTEAFF. CDR3 in DNA: TGTGCCAGCAGCCTCGGGACAGGGGGCCTGAACACTGAAGCTTTCTTT.

The chain uses TRBV19 and TRBJ1-5; 10 bases agree with TRBD1. J was trimmed by 9 bases and V by 4 bases; bases with no gene match: 3. Germline V gives CDR1 LNHDA, CDR2 SQIVND (reference sequence). The CDR3 contains 13 residues. DNA of the CDR3: TGTGCCAGTAGTAAGGGACAGGGGATGCCCCAGCATTTT. This gives the protein CASSKGQGMPQHF.

The chain is built from TRBV19 and TRBJ2-1; 7 nucleotides agree with TRBD2. The J segment lost 11 bases and the V segment lost 4 bases, leaving 14 bases of the junction unmatched. The V gene's germline CDR1 is LNHDA and CDR2 SQIVND (reference sequence). This CDR3 has 15 residues. The CDR3 reads CASSSLGTTLTKQFF. CDR3 in DNA: TGTGCCAGTAGTAGCCTCGGGACTACTTTGACCAAGCAGTTCTTC.